This entry lists 26 T cell receptor beta chains sequenced from one sample in a study of cytomegalovirus exposure and HLA in healthy donors. Primers included in the PCR were 60 Vbeta and 13 Jbeta primers. The protocol was immunoSEQ multiplex PCR, while the TCRdb copy is restricted to in-frame clones and leaves out a portion. The sample has under 150,000 clones; less than 90% are singletons. Sequencing input: PBMCs. The origin of the receptors is a boy between 2 and 10 years old in good health and CMV-seronegative.

This clone was seen more than once but under ten times. The CDR3 here is CASSSRLVQETQYF. The CDR3 region has the DNA TGTGCCAGCAGCTCCCGGCTAGTCCAAGAGACCCAGTACTTC. The V gene is TRBV11-1, the J gene TRBJ2-5; D is undetermined. CDR3 length: 14 residues. CDR1 and CDR2 from the germline V gene are SGHAT and FQDESV (reference sequence). The ends were cut back, 4 bases at V and 1 base at J, with 10 bases in the middle.

This chain joins TRBV6-1 and TRBJ2-5, with TRBD2 matching 7 bases. The J call may be incorrect, as the DNA end agrees better with TRBJ2-7. This CDR3 spans 13 amino acids. Germline V gene lookup returns CDR1 MNHNS and CDR2 SASEGT. CDR3 coding DNA: TGTGCCAGCACGCGGGGGAATTACTACGAGCAGTACTTC. As protein: CASTRGNYYEQYF.

V usage is TRBV25-1 and J usage is TRBJ1-2; TRBD1 matches 10 bases. J gave up 7 bases and V 5 bases, and 4 bases lay outside the gene matches. Germline-derived CDR1 and CDR2 are MGHDK and SYGVNS. This CDR3 has 13 amino acids. As DNA, the CDR3 is TGTGCCAGCAGTTTGACAGGGGGCTCTGGCTACACCTTC. Protein sequence: CASSLTGGSGYTF.

Note on this clone: The junction and the germline gene differ at one end; a read error may be behind it. This chain links TRBV7-9 with TRBJ1-1; weak D call: TRBD1 (6 bases). This CDR3 region has 17 residues. Germline CDR1 SEHNR, CDR2 FQNEAQ (reference sequence). This CDR3 reads CSSSLDQRSQGRSVAFF. DNA of the CDR3: TGTTCCAGCAGCTTGGATCAGCGGTCACAGGGACGTTCAGTAGCTTTCTTT.

This rearrangement joins TRBV7-6 to TRBJ2-7; D is unresolved. CDR3 size: 11 residues. Germline assignment: CDR1 SGHVS and CDR2 FNYEAQ. V lost 3 bases and J lost 6, with 6 bases in between. CDR3 in DNA: TGTGCCAGCAGCTTCAGAGGCGAGCAGTACTTC. This codes for CASSFRGEQYF.

The V and J genes are TRBV7-8 and TRBJ2-6; a possible D gene is TRBD2 (6 bases). The germline V and J ends were trimmed by 2 bases and 2 bases, with 10 bases remaining between them. This CDR3 comprises 16 residues. In germline, CDR1 is SGHVS, CDR2 FQNEAQ. CDR3: CASSLSGGAGANVLTF. The CDR3 nucleotides read TGTGCCAGCAGCTTAAGTGGCGGGGCTGGGGCCAACGTCCTGACTTTC.

This clone occurred once. The chain employs TRBV9 and TRBJ2-7, with 8 bases aligning to TRBD2. V trimming: 0 bases; J trimming: 2 bases; junction bases outside the gene matches: 7. CDR1 and CDR2 from the germline V gene are SGDLS and YYNGEE. The CDR3 runs to 16 residues. CDR3 residues: CASSVAASGFPYEQYF. The CDR3 coding sequence is TGTGCCAGCAGCGTAGCGGCTAGCGGGTTTCCCTACGAGCAGTACTTC.

V and J are TRBV7-3 and TRBJ2-3; 10 nucleotides agree with TRBD1. The V gene end was trimmed by 7 bases and the J gene end by 3 bases; junction bases not matched to a gene: 7. The CDR3 spans 15 residues. Germline lookup yields CDR1 SGHTA and CDR2 FQGTGA. The CDR3 DNA sequence: TGTGCCAGCACCCTGCAGGACAGGGGGACAGATACGCAGTATTTT. Protein product: CASTLQDRGTDTQYF. Using reference TRBV7-3 and TRBJ2-3 for the parts outside the CDR3, the full variable domain is GAGVSQTPSNKVTEKGKYVELRCDPISGHTALYWYRQSLGQGPEFLIYFQGTGAADDSGLPNDRFFAVRPEGSVSTLKIQRTERGDSAVYLCASTLQDRGTDTQYFGPGTRLTVL.

This sequence joins TRBV11-3 and TRBJ1-4, with 9 positions matching TRBD1. The V segment lost 2 bases and the J segment 0 bases; nucleotides outside the gene matches: 7. CDR3 size: 18 residues. Germline V gene data show CDR1 as SGHNT and CDR2 as YENEEA. CDR3 nucleotides: TGTGCCAGCAGCTTATCGGACAGGGGAGCGGCAACTAATGAAAAACTGTTTTTT. Translated, it gives CASSLSDRGAATNEKLFF.

As for this clone: With a far larger clone one base away, a read error is the likely cause. Other DNA sequences from this sample encode an identical CDR3 as well. This chain links TRBV11-2 with TRBJ2-1; D is possibly TRBD2 (6 bases). The length of the CDR3 is 13 residues. Germline CDR1 is SGHAT and CDR2 is FQNNGV. The CDR3 nucleotides read TGCGCCAGCAGACCTGGGGGGTACAATGAGCAGTTCTTC. Translated, it gives CASRPGGYNEQFF.

This chain joins TRBV6-5 and TRBJ2-5; 7 positions agree with TRBD1. The length of the CDR3 is 14 residues. Unmatched junction bases numbered 9, after V lost 6 bases and J lost 5 bases. Germline V gives CDR1 MNHEY, CDR2 SVGAGI. CDR3 protein: CASRHDRVRETQYF. The CDR3 nucleotides read TGTGCCAGCAGACACGACAGGGTCCGCGAGACCCAGTACTTC.

V is TRBV28 and J is TRBJ1-2; 11 bases match TRBD1. The CDR3 covers 14 residues. CDR1 and CDR2 from the germline V gene are MDHEN and SYDVKM. The V gene end was trimmed by 6 bases and the J gene end by 3 bases; junction bases not matched to a gene: 3. CDR3 sequence reads: CASRDRGQDYGYTF. The CDR3 coding sequence is TGTGCCAGCAGGGACAGGGGGCAGGACTATGGCTACACCTTC.

The chain recombines TRBV20-1 with TRBJ1-5; tentatively, D is TRBD1 (6 bases). Trimming took off 5 bases at V and 8 bases at J, with 7 bases between the two ends. Germline CDR1 DFQATT, CDR2 SNEGSKA (reference sequence). The CDR3 contains 10 residues. The CDR3, as DNA: TGCAGTGCTCCAGGGGAGCCCCAGCATTTT. Translation gives CSAPGEPQHF.

The J gene is TRBJ1-1, the V gene TRBV4-1, with TRBD1 matching 8 bases. J gave up 0 bases and V 4 bases, and 16 bases lay outside the gene matches. The CDR3 totals 19 residues. CDR1 is MGHRA and CDR2 is YSYEKL in the germline V gene. CDR3 in amino acids: CASSRDRFGQGDLNTEAFF. CDR3 DNA sequence: TGCGCCAGCAGCCGAGACCGTTTCGGACAGGGAGACCTGAACACTGAAGCTTTCTTT.

The rearrangement links TRBV28 to TRBJ2-2, with a tentative D call TRBD2 (6 bases). Germline V CDR1 and CDR2: MDHEN, SYDVKM. The CDR3 is 19 residues long. V gave up 8 bases and J gave up 7 bases, with 32 bases separating them. The CDR3 is CASSFWQGLLRSTDGELFF. The CDR3 coding sequence is TGTGCCAGCTCGTTTTGGCAGGGACTCCTGAGGTCCACAGACGGGGAGCTGTTTTTT.

The genes are TRBV28 and TRBJ2-5, with 7 bases lining up with TRBD2. CDR1 and CDR2 (germline): MDHEN, SYDVKM. CDR3 length equals 14 residues. V lost 2 bases, J lost 3 bases, and 3 bases stayed unmatched. CDR3 nucleotides: TGTGCCAGCAGTTTAACCGGGACTAAAGAGACCCAGTACTTC. Residues: CASSLTGTKETQYF. The complete variable domain, with remaining parts taken from reference TRBV28 and TRBJ2-5, reads DVKVTQSSRYLVKRTGEKVFLECVQDMDHENMFWYRQDPGLGLRLIYFSYDVKMKEKGDIPEGYSVSREKKERFSLILESASTNQTSMYLCASSLTGTKETQYFGPGTRLLVL.

J is TRBJ2-3 and V is TRBV28; 10 bases line up with TRBD2. V lost 6 bases to trimming and J lost 4 bases; unmatched junction nucleotides: 13. In germline, CDR1 is MDHEN, CDR2 SYDVKM. CDR3 length: 17 amino acids. The CDR3 DNA reads as TGTGCCAGCAGGTGGGGACTAGCGTACCAACGGGCAGATACGCAGTATTTT. The encoded protein is CASRWGLAYQRADTQYF.

The count of this clone is one. The CDR3: CASAGQGTQETQYF. CDR3 DNA: TGTGCCAGTGCGGGACAGGGGACCCAAGAGACCCAGTACTTC. The rearrangement joins TRBV9 to TRBJ2-5; 10 bases map to TRBD1. CDR3 length: 14 amino acids. V shed 8 bases and J 1 base; nucleotides not matched to a gene: 5. Looked up from germline, CDR1 is SGDLS and CDR2 is YYNGEE.

This chain uses TRBV6-5 with TRBJ2-2, with D possibly TRBD2 on 6 matching bases. The CDR3 spans 14 residues. CDR1 is MNHEY, CDR2 SVGAGI, per germline. V dropped 5 bases and J dropped 8 bases, with 15 bases sitting between them. Written as DNA, the CDR3 is TGTGCCAGCAGTGAGACTAGTAGATGGGGGGAGCTGTTTTTT. Its protein product is CASSETSRWGELFF.

The chain carries TRBV2 and TRBJ2-2; TRBD1 agrees at 8 bases. V gave up 4 bases and J gave up 2 bases; unmatched junction bases: 3. This CDR3 is 15 amino acids long. From germline, CDR1 is SNHLY and CDR2 FYNNEI. The CDR3 nucleotides read TGTGCCAGCAGTGGACAGGGGTTAAACACCGGGGAGCTGTTTTTT. It yields the protein CASSGQGLNTGELFF.

The chain combines TRBV19 with TRBJ2-7; 9 nucleotides agree with TRBD1. The CDR3 runs 14 residues. Per the germline V gene, CDR1 is LNHDA and CDR2 is SQIVND (reference sequence). Trimming cost V 4 bases and J 4 bases; bases outside gene matches: 5. Here the CDR3 reads CASSSGTGSYEQYF. CDR3 nucleotides: TGTGCCAGTAGTAGCGGGACAGGGTCTTACGAGCAGTACTTC.

This clone was found a few times. This chain connects TRBV9 to TRBJ2-3, with 15 bases identical to TRBD2. Germline V gives CDR1 SGDLS, CDR2 YYNGEE. The CDR3 runs to 19 residues. V shed 0 bases and J 6 bases; nucleotides not matched to a gene: 11. The CDR3: CASSVAFMGLAGGVDTQYF. The CDR3 DNA reads TGTGCCAGCAGCGTAGCTTTCATGGGACTAGCGGGAGGAGTCGATACGCAGTATTTT.

Remarks on this clone: Other DNA variants within this sample encode the same CDR3. The chain carries TRBV27 and TRBJ2-1; the match to TRBD2 covers 11 bases. This CDR3 is 14 amino acids long. Germline V gene data show CDR1 as MNHEY and CDR2 as SMNVEV (reference sequence). Losses at the gene ends were 6 bases for V and 3 bases for J; bases not matched to a gene: 1. CDR3: CASRTSGSYNEQFF. DNA of the CDR3: TGTGCCAGCAGAACTAGCGGGAGCTACAATGAGCAGTTCTTC.

Comment on this clone: One end of the junction does not line up with germline, which may come from a read error. The sample contains more than one DNA sequence encoding this CDR3. This rearrangement joins TRBV7-9 to TRBJ2-7; no clear D gene. The V gene's germline CDR1 is SEHNR and CDR2 FQNEAQ (reference sequence). The CDR3 has 12 residues. In DNA, the CDR3 is TGTTCCAGCAGCTCCTCCTCCTACGAGCAGTACTTC. Encoded protein: CSSSSSSYEQYF.

Only a few counts were recorded for this clone. This sequence joins TRBV18 and TRBJ2-5; the D gene is possibly TRBD1 (6 bases). Germline V gives CDR1 KGHSH, CDR2 LQKENI. This CDR3 has 13 residues. V lost 6 bases to trimming and J lost 3 bases, with 11 bases between them. Here the CDR3 reads CASSSDSKETQYF. The CDR3 DNA sequence: TGTGCCAGCTCCTCGGACAGCAAAGAGACCCAGTACTTC.

The rearrangement joins TRBV5-4 to TRBJ2-7; 10 bases fit TRBD1. With 4 bases clipped from V and 5 bases from J, the junction kept 6 bases outside the gene matches. From germline, CDR1 is SGHNT and CDR2 YYREEE (reference sequence). The CDR3 loop spans 14 amino acids. The CDR3 sequence is CASSPGQGRHEQYF. The CDR3, as DNA: TGTGCCAGCAGCCCGGGACAGGGGAGGCACGAGCAGTACTTC. The full variable domain, rest sourced from reference TRBV5-4 and TRBJ2-7, is ETGVTQSPTHLIKTRGQQVTLRCSSQSGHNTVSWYQQALGQGPQFIFQYYREEENGRGNFPPRFSGLQFPNYSSELNVNALELDDSALYLCASSPGQGRHEQYFGPGTRLTVT.